Below, 3 T cell receptor beta chains from the same sample are listed, as sequenced in a study of post-analysis software for immune sequencing data. Built from TCR beta cDNA, the libraries had unique molecular identifiers in them. TCRdb re-called the PCR reads through MiXCR, storing one row per CDR3 protein. The data show roughly 620,000 distinct CDR3 sequences, 44% seen once. The antigens these receptors bind are not known. Whole-study results and caveats: Roughly 5 TRBV segments, TRBV5-6, TRBV5-1 and TRBV20-1 among them, were found more frequent in patients than controls.

Sequenced: blood. These receptors all stem from a girl between 5 and 17 years old with multiple sclerosis.

The V and J genes are TRBV7-3 and TRBJ2-3; TRBD1 matches at 10 bases. The CDR3 spans 14 residues. Germline CDR1 is SGHTA and CDR2 is FQGTGA. Trimming at V came to 7 bases and at J to 8 bases, leaving 9 bases not matched to a gene. The chain's CDR3 is CASTLGTGAGTQYF. The CDR3 DNA is TGTGCCAGCACACTAGGGACAGGGGCCGGTACGCAGTATTTT.

V and J are TRBV5-1 and TRBJ1-2; perhaps TRBD1 as D (5 bases). V lost 6 bases, J lost 8 bases, and 20 bases lay in between. Germline CDR1 is SGHRS and CDR2 is YFSETQ. The CDR3 has 14 residues. CDR3 nucleotide sequence: TGCGCCAGCATCGACGGGGGGACCAATATCGGCTACACCTTC. Translated, it gives CASIDGGTNIGYTF.

This rearrangement joins TRBV29-1 to TRBJ2-3, with D perhaps TRBD1 (7 bases). Germline V gives CDR1 SQVTM, CDR2 ANQGSEA. The CDR3 spans 12 residues. V dropped 3 bases and J dropped 9 bases, with 13 bases sitting between them. The CDR3 nucleotides read TGCAGCGTTGATGCAGGGGGGAACACGCAGTATTTT. This encodes CSVDAGGNTQYF.